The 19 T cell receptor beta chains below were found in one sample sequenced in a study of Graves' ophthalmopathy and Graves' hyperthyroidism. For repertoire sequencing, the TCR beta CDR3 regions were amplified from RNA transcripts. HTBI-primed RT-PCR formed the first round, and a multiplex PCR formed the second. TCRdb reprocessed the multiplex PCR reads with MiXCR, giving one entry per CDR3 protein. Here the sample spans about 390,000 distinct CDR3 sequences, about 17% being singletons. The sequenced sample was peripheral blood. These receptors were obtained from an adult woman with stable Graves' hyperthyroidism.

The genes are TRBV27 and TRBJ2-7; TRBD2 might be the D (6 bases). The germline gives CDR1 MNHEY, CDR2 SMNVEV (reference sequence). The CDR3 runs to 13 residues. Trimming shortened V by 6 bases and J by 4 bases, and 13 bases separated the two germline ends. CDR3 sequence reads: CASRVGGGYEQYF. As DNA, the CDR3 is TGTGCCAGCAGGGTCGGGGGAGGTTACGAGCAGTACTTC.

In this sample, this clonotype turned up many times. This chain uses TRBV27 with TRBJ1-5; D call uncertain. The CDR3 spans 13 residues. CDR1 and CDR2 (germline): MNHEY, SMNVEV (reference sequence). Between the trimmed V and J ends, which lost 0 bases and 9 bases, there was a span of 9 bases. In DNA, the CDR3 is TGTGCCAGCAGTTTATCAACCGCAAGGCCCCAGCATTTT. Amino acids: CASSLSTARPQHF.

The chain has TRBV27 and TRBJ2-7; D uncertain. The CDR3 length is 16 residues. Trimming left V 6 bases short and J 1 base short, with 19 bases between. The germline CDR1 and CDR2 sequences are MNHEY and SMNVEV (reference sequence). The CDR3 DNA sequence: TGTGCCAGCAGGCTCGATGGTGTCAGCAGGTCCTACGAGCAGTACTTC. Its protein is CASRLDGVSRSYEQYF.

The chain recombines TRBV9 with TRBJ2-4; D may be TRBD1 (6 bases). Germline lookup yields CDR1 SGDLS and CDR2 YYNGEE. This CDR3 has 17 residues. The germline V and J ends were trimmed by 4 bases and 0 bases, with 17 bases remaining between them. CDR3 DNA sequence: TGTGCCAGCAGCCCCCGGGACAACGCCCTAGCCAAAAACATTCAGTACTTC. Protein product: CASSPRDNALAKNIQYF.

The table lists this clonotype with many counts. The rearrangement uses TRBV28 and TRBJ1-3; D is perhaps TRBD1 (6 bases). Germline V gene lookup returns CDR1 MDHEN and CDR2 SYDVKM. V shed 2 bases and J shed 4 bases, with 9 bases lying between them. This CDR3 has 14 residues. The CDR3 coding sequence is TGTGCCAGCAGTTTACGGACAGTCGGAAACACCATATATTTT. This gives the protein CASSLRTVGNTIYF. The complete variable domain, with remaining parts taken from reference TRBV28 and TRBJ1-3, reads DVKVTQSSRYLVKRTGEKVFLECVQDMDHENMFWYRQDPGLGLRLIYFSYDVKMKEKGDIPEGYSVSREKKERFSLILESASTNQTSMYLCASSLRTVGNTIYFGEGSWLTVV.

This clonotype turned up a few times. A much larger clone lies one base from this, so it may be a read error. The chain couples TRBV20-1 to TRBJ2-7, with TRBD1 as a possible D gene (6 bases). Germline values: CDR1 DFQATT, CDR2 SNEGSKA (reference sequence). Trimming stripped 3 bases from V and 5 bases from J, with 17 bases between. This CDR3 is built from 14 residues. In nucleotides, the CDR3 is TGCAGTGCTAGGCGCGCCACAGGGATCAACGAGCAGTACTTC. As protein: CSARRATGINEQYF.

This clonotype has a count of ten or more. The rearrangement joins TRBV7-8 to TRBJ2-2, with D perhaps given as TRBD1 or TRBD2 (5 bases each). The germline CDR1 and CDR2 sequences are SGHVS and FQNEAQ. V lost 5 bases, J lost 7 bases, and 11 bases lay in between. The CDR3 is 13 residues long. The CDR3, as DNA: TGTGCCAGCAGCCCGGGGACCGGCGGGGAGCTGTTTTTT. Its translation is CASSPGTGGELFF.

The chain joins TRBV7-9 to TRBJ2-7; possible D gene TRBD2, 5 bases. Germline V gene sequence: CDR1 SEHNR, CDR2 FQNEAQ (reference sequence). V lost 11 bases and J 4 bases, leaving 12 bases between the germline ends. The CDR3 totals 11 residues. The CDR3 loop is CAGGEAYEQYF. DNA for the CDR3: TGTGCCGGAGGAGAGGCGTACGAGCAGTACTTC.

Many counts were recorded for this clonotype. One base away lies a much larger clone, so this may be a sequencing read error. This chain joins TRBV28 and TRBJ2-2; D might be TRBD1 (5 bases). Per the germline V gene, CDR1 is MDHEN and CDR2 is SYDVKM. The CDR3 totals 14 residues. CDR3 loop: CANSTHRKAGELFF. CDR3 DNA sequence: TGTGCCAACAGTACCCACAGGAAGGCCGGGGAGCTGTTTTTT.

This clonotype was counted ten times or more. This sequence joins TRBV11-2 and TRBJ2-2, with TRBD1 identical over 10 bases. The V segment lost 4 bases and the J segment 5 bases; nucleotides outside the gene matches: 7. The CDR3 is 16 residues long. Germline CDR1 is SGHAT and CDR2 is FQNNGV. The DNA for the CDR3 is TGTGCCAGCAGCTCCATAGACAGGGGGCGTACCGGGGAGCTGTTTTTT. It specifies CASSSIDRGRTGELFF.

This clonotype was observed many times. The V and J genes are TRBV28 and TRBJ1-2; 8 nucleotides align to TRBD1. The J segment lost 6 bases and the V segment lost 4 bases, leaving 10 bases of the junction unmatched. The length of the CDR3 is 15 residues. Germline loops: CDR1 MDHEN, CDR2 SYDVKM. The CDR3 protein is CASSSGGSPVDGYTF. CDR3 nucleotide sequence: TGTGCCAGCAGTTCAGGGGGCAGCCCCGTCGATGGCTACACCTTC.

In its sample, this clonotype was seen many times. This CDR3 reads CASSRYGSEGELFF. In nucleotides, the CDR3 is TGTGCCAGCAGCCGATACGGGAGTGAGGGGGAGCTGTTTTTT. The V and J genes are TRBV28 and TRBJ2-2, with TRBD2 as a possible D gene (6 bases). CDR3 length equals 14 residues. Germline lookup yields CDR1 MDHEN and CDR2 SYDVKM. Trimming removed 6 bases from V and 8 bases from J, with 16 bases in between.

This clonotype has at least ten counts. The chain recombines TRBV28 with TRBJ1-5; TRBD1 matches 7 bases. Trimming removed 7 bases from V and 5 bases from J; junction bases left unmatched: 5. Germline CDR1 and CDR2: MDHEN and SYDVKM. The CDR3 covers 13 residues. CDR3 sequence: CASNRQGDQPQHF. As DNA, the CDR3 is TGTGCCAGCAATAGACAGGGAGATCAGCCCCAGCATTTT.

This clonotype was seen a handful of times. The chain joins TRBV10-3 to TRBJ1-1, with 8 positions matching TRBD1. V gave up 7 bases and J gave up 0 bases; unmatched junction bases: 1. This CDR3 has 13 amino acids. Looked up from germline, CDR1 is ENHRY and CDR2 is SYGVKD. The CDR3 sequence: CAITTGVNTEAFF. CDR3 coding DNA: TGTGCCATCACGACAGGGGTGAACACTGAAGCTTTCTTT.

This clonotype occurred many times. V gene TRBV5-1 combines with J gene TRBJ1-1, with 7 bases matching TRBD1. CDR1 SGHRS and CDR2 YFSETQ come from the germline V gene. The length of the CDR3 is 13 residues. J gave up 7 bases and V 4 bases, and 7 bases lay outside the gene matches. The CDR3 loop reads CASSLDYRGEAFF. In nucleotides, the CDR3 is TGCGCCAGCAGCCTTGACTACAGGGGTGAAGCTTTCTTT.

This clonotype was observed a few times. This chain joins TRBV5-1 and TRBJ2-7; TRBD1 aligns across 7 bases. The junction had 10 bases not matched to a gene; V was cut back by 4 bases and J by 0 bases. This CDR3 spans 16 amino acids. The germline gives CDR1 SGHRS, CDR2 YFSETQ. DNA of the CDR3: TGCGCCAGCAGCGCTACCACAGGGGTCAGCTCCTACGAGCAGTACTTC. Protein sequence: CASSATTGVSSYEQYF.

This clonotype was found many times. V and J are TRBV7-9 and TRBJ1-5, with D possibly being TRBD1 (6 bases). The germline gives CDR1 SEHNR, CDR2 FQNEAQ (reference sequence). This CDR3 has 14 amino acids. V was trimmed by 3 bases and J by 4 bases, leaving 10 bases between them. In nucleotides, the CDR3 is TGTGCCAGCAGCTTGGGGGGCTGGAATCAGCCCCAGCATTTT. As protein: CASSLGGWNQPQHF.

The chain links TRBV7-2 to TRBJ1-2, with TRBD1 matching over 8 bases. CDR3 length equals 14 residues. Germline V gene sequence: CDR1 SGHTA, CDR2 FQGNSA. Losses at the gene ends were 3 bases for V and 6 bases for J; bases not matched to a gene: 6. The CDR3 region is CASSLDRALHGYTF. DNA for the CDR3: TGTGCCAGCAGCTTGGACAGGGCCCTCCATGGCTACACCTTC.

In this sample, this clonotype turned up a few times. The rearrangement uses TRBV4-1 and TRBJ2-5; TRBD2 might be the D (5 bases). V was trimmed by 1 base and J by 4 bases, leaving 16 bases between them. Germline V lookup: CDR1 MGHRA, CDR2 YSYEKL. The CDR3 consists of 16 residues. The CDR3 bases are TGCGCCAGCAGCCAAGTGGGTGGGCTAGCTGGAGAGACCCAGTACTTC. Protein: CASSQVGGLAGETQYF.